This TCR beta chain was profiled in a study of shared clonotypes between healthy human individuals. The naive CD8 fraction comprised CD45RO-negative cells positively selected for CCR7 and excluded terminally differentiated effector memory CD45RA+ cells. This CDR3 is 13 amino acids long. Trimming stripped 8 bases from V and 2 bases from J, with 13 bases between. Looked up from germline, CDR1 is MNHEY and CDR2 is SVGAGI. Points on this clone: Its target is unknown.

Study-level findings and limits: It was expected that sequencing depth would affect clonotype sharing among donors.

Sequencing used immunoSEQ multiplex PCR; TCRdb keeps in-frame clones, though not all of them. The data show about 2 million clones, about 95% seen once. The chain employs TRBV6-5 and TRBJ2-7; tentative D call: TRBD1 (6 bases). The sample comprised naive CD8+ T cells sorted from blood. This receptor was obtained from a man aged 18 to 30 in good health. The CDR3 region has the DNA TGTGCCAGCGGGGCAGGGGCAGCCTACGAGCAGTACTTC. Translating gives CASGAGAAYEQYF.